A single sample gave rise to the 17 T cell receptor beta chains below, sequenced in a study of beta chain features in type 1 diabetes (dated by TCRdb to the late 2010s). The investigation overall reported the following: Type 1 diabetes patients showed a moderate but significant shortening of TCRB CDR3 length in all four CD4+ subsets.

The library relied on the immunoSEQ multiplex PCR assay. The High Capacity cDNA Reverse Transcription Kit was used to reverse transcribe all of the isolated RNA, meaning that expressed TCRB transcripts were what got sequenced. TCRdb's version of the immuneACCESS table is confined to in-frame rearrangements and falls short of the full clone set. An unresolved V gene accounts for under half of the shortfall where checked; the remainder is of unknown origin. This sample holds about 120,000 clones; approximately 16% were observed only once. The ten most abundant clones make up roughly 2.5% of the sample. No antigen has been assigned to these receptors. Sequenced sample: central memory CD4+ T cells from blood. Receptors originate from a man aged 30 to 39 with type 1 diabetes.

Only one count was recorded for this clone. The gene calls are TRBV7-2 and TRBJ1-6; weak D call: TRBD1 (5 bases). This CDR3 contains 12 residues. The germline V and J ends were trimmed by 6 bases and 7 bases, with 7 bases remaining between them. Germline CDR1 and CDR2: SGHTA and FQGNSA. The CDR3 is CASSWDNSPLHF. The CDR3 coding sequence is TGTGCCAGCAGTTGGGACAATTCACCCCTCCACTTT. The complete variable domain, with remaining parts taken from reference TRBV7-2 and TRBJ1-6, reads GAGVSQSPSNKVTEKGKDVELRCDPISGHTALYWYRQSLGQGLEFLIYFQGNSAPDKSGLPSDRFSAERTGGSVSTLTIQRTQQEDSAVYLCASSWDNSPLHFGNGTRLTVT.

This sequence joins TRBV19 and TRBJ1-5, with D perhaps matching TRBD1 (6 bases). This CDR3 spans 13 amino acids. Looked up from germline, CDR1 is LNHDA and CDR2 is SQIVND (reference sequence). CDR3 nucleotides: TGTGCTTCCCAGGGGCAGGAGAATCAGCCCCAGCATTTT. Its protein product is CASQGQENQPQHF.

Comment on this clone: The sample carries other DNA sequences with the same CDR3. The chain recombines TRBV11-2 with TRBJ1-2, with D maybe TRBD1 (5 bases). The V gene's germline CDR1 is SGHAT and CDR2 FQNNGV. The CDR3 contains 16 residues. Trimming shortened V by 7 bases and J by 8 bases, and 26 bases separated the two germline ends. CDR3 DNA: TGTGCCAGCAACACGGGGTCGGGGGGAAGTATAGCGGGCTACACCTTC. Translated, it gives CASNTGSGGSIAGYTF. Full variable domain (outside the CDR3, taken from reference TRBV11-2 and TRBJ1-2): EAGVAQSPRYKIIEKRQSVAFWCNPISGHATLYWYQQILGQGPKLLIQFQNNGVVDDSQLPKDRFSAERLKGVDSTLKIQPAKLEDSAVYLCASNTGSGGSIAGYTFGSGTRLTVV.

This chain uses TRBV7-8 with TRBJ2-7, with 11 bases that match TRBD2. Germline CDR1 SGHVS, CDR2 FQNEAQ. V dropped 4 bases and J dropped 3; count of bases not matched to a gene: 5. The CDR3 covers 15 residues. The CDR3: CASSYTSGGHYEQYF. CDR3 DNA sequence: TGTGCCAGCAGCTACACTAGCGGGGGCCACTACGAGCAGTACTTC.

For the CDR3, the DNA is TGTGCCTGGAGTCACGGCTTGGGTAGCGGGGGGGCCCACGAGCAGTACTTC. This gives the protein CAWSHGLGSGGAHEQYF. V and J are TRBV30 and TRBJ2-7, with 11 nucleotides matching TRBD2. This CDR3 contains 17 residues. CDR1 GTSNPN and CDR2 SVGIG come from the germline V gene (reference sequence). Trimming took 2 bases from V and 5 from J; bases not matched to a gene: 14.

This clone has a count of ten or more. The V and J genes are TRBV6-1 and TRBJ2-7, with D possibly being TRBD1 or TRBD2 (6 bases each). The CDR3 is 13 amino acids. The V end was cut by 7 bases, the J end by 7 bases, with 17 bases between. The germline gives CDR1 MNHNS, CDR2 SASEGT. The CDR3 protein is CASKDSGGREQYF. CDR3 nucleotide sequence: TGTGCCAGCAAGGACAGTGGAGGGCGGGAGCAGTACTTC.

In this sample, this clone turned up a few times. This may come from a read error, since a much larger clone is one base off. Other nucleotide sequences in the sample specify the same CDR3. This chain links TRBV7-2 with TRBJ2-5; tentative D call: TRBD2 (6 bases). Germline CDR1 reads SGHTA; CDR2 reads FQGNSA. V lost 1 base and J lost 4, with 10 bases in between. The CDR3 length is 14 residues. The CDR3 nucleotides read TGTGCCAGCAGCTTAGTGCGGGGCCGAGAGACCCAGTACTTC. Translated, it gives CASSLVRGRETQYF.

This clone has a handful of counts. The rearrangement uses TRBV27 and TRBJ1-6; D is possibly TRBD1 (5 bases). The CDR3 contains 15 residues. Germline V gene data show CDR1 as MNHEY and CDR2 as SMNVEV (reference sequence). V lost 6 bases and J 6 bases, leaving 15 bases between the germline ends. The CDR3 here is CASRGPGQINSPLHF. As DNA, the CDR3 is TGTGCCAGCAGGGGGCCTGGGCAGATTAATTCACCCCTCCACTTT.

The chain is built from TRBV13 and TRBJ1-6; the match to TRBD1 covers 7 bases. The CDR3 totals 14 residues. After removal of 1 base from V and 7 bases from J, the junction contained 1 base not matched to a gene. Germline V gene sequence: CDR1 PRHDT, CDR2 FYEKMQ (reference sequence). The CDR3, as DNA: TGTGCCAGCAGCTTAGAACAGGGGAATTCACCCCTCCACTTT. Its protein is CASSLEQGNSPLHF.

The chain is built from TRBV7-9 and TRBJ1-1; tentative D call: TRBD1 (6 bases). The germline V gene encodes CDR1 SEHNR and CDR2 FQNEAQ (reference sequence). The V gene lost 4 bases and the J gene lost 0 bases, with 12 bases spanning the gap. This CDR3 comprises 15 residues. The CDR3 nucleotides read TGTGCCAGCAGCTACCAGGACAGATTGAACACTGAAGCTTTCTTT. This encodes CASSYQDRLNTEAFF.

The V gene is TRBV28, the J gene TRBJ2-5; D possibly corresponds to TRBD2 (7 bases). Germline CDR1 reads MDHEN; CDR2 reads SYDVKM. The CDR3 contains 13 residues. Trimming left V 2 bases short and J 5 bases short, with 9 bases between. This CDR3 is CASSLRGGETQYF. The CDR3 DNA reads as TGTGCCAGCAGTTTAAGGGGGGGCGAGACCCAGTACTTC.

The chain uses TRBV14 and TRBJ1-6, with a weak D call TRBD1 (5 bases). Trimming took off 1 base at V and 10 bases at J, with 14 bases between the two ends. CDR1 and CDR2 from the germline V gene are SGHDN and FVKESK. The CDR3 has 15 residues. The CDR3 spells CASSQGQGLGSPLHF. The DNA of the CDR3 is TGTGCCAGCAGCCAAGGTCAGGGTCTAGGATCACCCCTCCACTTT.

This clone was observed a handful of times. The gene calls are TRBV7-8 and TRBJ1-4; D gene unclear. Germline CDR1 SGHVS, CDR2 FQNEAQ. V was shortened by 2 bases and J by 8 bases, with 6 bases between the two germline ends. The CDR3 consists of 12 residues. The CDR3 region has the DNA TGTGCCAGCAGCTTAAATAGGGAAAAACTGTTTTTT. Its protein is CASSLNREKLFF. Supplemented by reference TRBV7-8 and TRBJ1-4, the full variable domain reads GAGVSQSPRYKVAKRGQDVALRCDPISGHVSLFWYQQALGQGPEFLTYFQNEAQLDKSGLPSDRFFAERPEGSVSTLKIQRTQQEDSAVYLCASSLNREKLFFGSGTQLSVL.

A few counts support this clone. The V call is TRBV5-1, the J call TRBJ1-1; D gene ambiguous. There are 16 residues in the CDR3. V lost 3 bases, J lost 3 bases, and 18 bases lay in between. Per the germline V gene, CDR1 is SGHRS and CDR2 is YFSETQ. For the CDR3, the DNA is TGCGCCAGCAGCTCGTCGGCAGCGGGAAGGTACACTGAAGCTTTCTTT. This encodes CASSSSAAGRYTEAFF. The full variable domain, with the rest looked up from reference TRBV5-1 and TRBJ1-1, is KAGVTQTPRYLIKTRGQQVTLSCSPISGHRSVSWYQQTPGQGLQFLFEYFSETQRNKGNFPGRFSGRQFSNSRSEMNVSTLELGDSALYLCASSSSAAGRYTEAFFGQGTRLTVV.

This chain links TRBV14 with TRBJ2-3, with D uncertain. CDR1 and CDR2 from the germline V gene are SGHDN and FVKESK. Trimming stripped 1 base from V and 11 bases from J, with 13 bases between. This CDR3 is built from 13 residues. The CDR3: CASSQVGFIEQYF. CDR3 coding DNA: TGTGCCAGCAGCCAAGTCGGCTTTATCGAGCAGTATTTT.

This clone has only a few counts. The V gene is TRBV9, the J gene TRBJ1-6; 7 nucleotides align to TRBD1. Germline values: CDR1 SGDLS, CDR2 YYNGEE. CDR3 length: 14 residues. J was trimmed by 10 bases and V by 2 bases; bases with no gene match: 6. The CDR3 loop reads CASSVSGGESPLHF. Here the CDR3 DNA reads TGTGCCAGCAGCGTTTCAGGGGGGGAATCACCCCTCCACTTT.

V is TRBV25-1 and J is TRBJ1-5; D uncertain. Trimming pared 0 bases from V and 3 bases from J, leaving 6 bases between. CDR1 is MGHDK and CDR2 is SYGVNS in the germline V gene. The CDR3 extends over 14 amino acids. The CDR3 reads CASSEYGNNQPQHF. Here the CDR3 DNA reads TGTGCCAGCAGTGAATATGGGAACAATCAGCCCCAGCATTTT.